Below, 10 T cell receptor beta chains from the same sample are listed, as sequenced in a study of T cells in Graves' hyperthyroidism and ophthalmopathy. Template material for amplifying TCR beta CDR3 regions consisted of RNA transcripts. An initial round of RT-PCR targeting the TCR CDR3 relied on the HTBI primer set. TCRdb recomputed calls from the multiplex PCR reads with MiXCR, one row per CDR3 protein. This sample has 600,000 to 650,000 distinct CDR3 sequences, with 20% to 25% found just once. The sample comprised blood. The receptors derive from a man aged 30 to 39 with Graves' ophthalmopathy.

Written as DNA, the CDR3 is TGTGCCAGCAGCTTGGGTCGGACAGGCGACAACCCTGGAAGAGATCCCTACGAGCAGTACTTC. Amino acid sequence: CASSLGRTGDNPGRDPYEQYF. This chain links TRBV5-6 with TRBJ2-7; 7 bases align to TRBD1. Unmatched junction bases numbered 23, after V lost 0 bases and J lost 2 bases. CDR3 length equals 21 residues. From germline, CDR1 is SGHDT and CDR2 YYEEEE. Complete variable domain (other parts from reference TRBV5-6 and TRBJ2-7): DAGVTQSPTHLIKTRGQQVTLRCSPKSGHDTVSWYQQALGQGPQFIFQYYEEEERQRGNFPDRFSGHQFPNYSSELNVNALLLGDSALYLCASSLGRTGDNPGRDPYEQYFGPGTRLTVT.

J is TRBJ2-7 and V is TRBV20-1; 9 bases match TRBD2. Unmatched junction bases numbered 5, after V lost 6 bases and J lost 2 bases. From germline, CDR1 is DFQATT and CDR2 SNEGSKA (reference sequence). The CDR3 has 13 amino acids. CDR3 sequence: CSAETSGAYEQYF. CDR3 sequence (DNA): TGCAGTGCCGAGACTAGCGGAGCCTACGAGCAGTACTTC.

The chain uses TRBV9 and TRBJ2-3; 9 bases match TRBD1. Germline CDR1 and CDR2: SGDLS and YYNGEE. Germline trimming cut 2 bases from V and 0 bases from J; bases unmatched to any gene: 4. The CDR3 has 16 amino acids. CDR3 coding DNA: TGTGCCAGCAGCGTTGACAGGGGGAGAAGCACAGATACGCAGTATTTT. Its translation is CASSVDRGRSTDTQYF.

The genes are TRBV7-2 and TRBJ2-3; 10 positions match TRBD2. CDR1 SGHTA and CDR2 FQGNSA come from the germline V gene. The CDR3 extends over 18 amino acids. The V and J ends lost 3 bases and 2 bases, in that order; junction bases with no gene match: 11. CDR3 protein: CASSLSSGRATSTDTQYF. In DNA form, the CDR3 reads TGTGCCAGCAGCTTGTCCAGCGGGAGGGCGACCTCCACAGATACGCAGTATTTT.

The chain joins TRBV4-1 to TRBJ2-5; D is ambiguous. This CDR3 comprises 16 residues. Trimming took off 1 base at V and 2 bases at J, with 14 bases between the two ends. Germline-derived CDR1 and CDR2 are MGHRA and YSYEKL. CDR3 amino acids: CASSQGLLVQQETQYF. The CDR3 DNA follows: TGCGCCAGCAGCCAAGGACTCCTGGTCCAGCAAGAGACCCAGTACTTC.

A few counts support this clonotype. The V call is TRBV5-4, the J call TRBJ1-2, with TRBD1 as a possible D gene (5 bases). The germline V gene encodes CDR1 SGHNT and CDR2 YYREEE (reference sequence). The CDR3 sequence is 13 residues long. Trimming removed 1 base from V and 8 bases from J, with 12 bases in between. DNA of the CDR3: TGTGCCAGCAGCTTGAGTGCCGGGGACGGCTACACCTTC. Translating it yields CASSLSAGDGYTF.

This chain connects TRBV6-2 or TRBV6-3 to TRBJ2-7; D may be TRBD2 (7 bases). CDR1 and CDR2 from the germline V gene are MNHEY and SVGEGT. Trimming removed 2 bases at V and 6 bases at J, with 11 bases between. CDR3 length: 13 residues. This CDR3 is CASSYGGAGEQYF. The DNA for the CDR3 is TGTGCCAGCAGTTACGGGGGGGCTGGCGAGCAGTACTTC.

The genes are TRBV5-8 and TRBJ1-4; possible D gene TRBD1, 5 bases. Between the trimmed V and J ends, which lost 4 bases and 7 bases, there was a span of 14 bases. The CDR3 length is 14 residues. The V gene's germline CDR1 is SGHTS and CDR2 YDEGEE. The CDR3 DNA sequence: TGTGCCAGCAGCCCCTGGGGGGGGTCTGAAAAACTGTTTTTT. Translation gives CASSPWGGSEKLFF. The full variable domain, completed using reference TRBV5-8 and TRBJ1-4, is EAGVTQSPTHLIKTRGQQATLRCSPISGHTSVYWYQQALGLGLQFLLWYDEGEERNRGNFPPRFSGRQFPNYSSELNVNALELEDSALYLCASSPWGGSEKLFFGSGTQLSVL.

This clonotype has more than one count but fewer than ten. The chain recombines TRBV30 with TRBJ2-5; D perhaps matches TRBD1 (5 bases). CDR1 is GTSNPN and CDR2 is SVGIG in the germline V gene (reference sequence). The CDR3 totals 16 residues. Deletions cut 2 bases from V and 2 bases from J, with 18 bases between. The CDR3 is CAWSPERGYKQETQYF. In DNA form, the CDR3 reads TGTGCCTGGAGTCCAGAAAGGGGTTACAAGCAAGAGACCCAGTACTTC.

The V and J genes are TRBV7-8 and TRBJ1-5, with a tentative D call TRBD1 (5 bases). There are 15 residues in the CDR3. Trimming removed 4 bases from V and 3 bases from J, with 13 bases in between. Per the germline V gene, CDR1 is SGHVS and CDR2 is FQNEAQ. The CDR3 spells CASSWGPGTNQPQHF. In DNA, the CDR3 is TGTGCCAGCAGCTGGGGACCAGGAACCAATCAGCCCCAGCATTTT.